One TCR beta chain is described in this entry. Its specificity is unknown. The data are from a study of Ad26.COV2.S vaccination and SARS-CoV-2 variants. Study observations and caveats: Those who received the vaccine showed greater spike-specific TCR breadth than those given placebo.

The sample's treatment: 15 to 20 received Ad26.COV2.S at low or high dose, single or two shots; 5 received placebo; per-sample allocation not given. Day 63 after the first injection of vaccine or placebo was the sampling time. This CDR3 spans 13 amino acids. Germline V gene data show CDR1 as KGHDR and CDR2 as SFDVKD. The junction had 6 bases not matched to a gene; V was cut back by 7 bases and J by 7 bases. Sequencing used immunoSEQ multiplex PCR; TCRdb keeps in-frame clones, though not all of them. This sample carries around 500,000 clones, 80% to 90% of them seen once, and the ten largest clones take 1.7%.

The source material was peripheral blood, sampled in a trial of Ad26.COV2.S vaccine versus placebo. The rearrangement links TRBV24-1 to TRBJ2-1; 7 positions agree with TRBD1. The receptor was derived from a person aged 18-60 years who received the Ad26.COV2.S COVID-19 vaccine or a placebo. CDR3 nucleotides: TGTGCCACCAGCCCGGGACAGTCGAATGAGCAGTTCTTC. Residues: CATSPGQSNEQFF.